Listed here is a single T cell receptor (beta chain). A single base separates this from a much larger clone, so it may be a read error. Three rounds of nested PCR, following a modified ARM-PCR protocol, produced the TCRbeta library. TCRdb re-analysed the multiplex PCR reads in MiXCR, keeping a single row per CDR3 protein. The sample consists of 84,000 or so distinct CDR3 sequences, roughly three fifths of them appearing once. This sample's RNA came from whole unsorted tissue. These data belong to a study of tumor and adjacent non-tumor tissue in lung cancer. The CDR3 totals 15 residues. Germline values: CDR1 MNHNY, CDR2 SVGAGI (reference sequence).

The specimen sequenced was lung tumor tissue. The clonotype originates from a man in his 70s with non-small cell lung cancer. The gene calls are TRBV6-6 and TRBJ1-3; a possible D gene is TRBD1 (5 bases). The CDR3 bases are TGTGCCGGCAGGCCCCCAGGGAGCAATGGAAACACCATATATTTT. Protein sequence: CAGRPPGSNGNTIYF.